These 6 T cell receptor beta chains share one sample of origin, sequenced in a study of PD-1 blockade in classical Hodgkin lymphoma. Profiling relied on immunoSEQ multiplex PCR, and the TCRdb table lists in-frame clones only, not all of them. The sample yields 75,000 to 100,000 clones, roughly 79% seen once. Each patient relapsed following autologous stem cell transplantation, and prior brentuximab vedotin exposure differed. The sequencing here drew on peripheral blood mononuclear cells (PBMCs), taken before the second cycle of nivolumab. The receptor set was obtained from a human donor with classical Hodgkin lymphoma.

In its sample, this clone was seen many times. The chain recombines TRBV28 with TRBJ2-3, with D perhaps matching TRBD1 (6 bases). Trimming pared 3 bases from V and 0 bases from J, leaving 7 bases between. Germline assignment: CDR1 MDHEN and CDR2 SYDVKM. The CDR3 runs 14 residues. The CDR3 protein is CASSLGASTDTQYF. In DNA, the CDR3 is TGTGCCAGCAGTTTGGGGGCCAGCACAGATACGCAGTATTTT.

The sample holds a few counts of this clone. This chain uses TRBV7-9 with TRBJ1-2; D is uncertain. The ends were cut back, 3 bases at V and 2 bases at J, with 7 bases in the middle. Germline CDR1 SEHNR, CDR2 FQNEAQ (reference sequence). This CDR3 has 13 amino acids. CDR3 coding DNA: TGTGCCAGCAGCTTGTCACAGAACTATGGCTACACCTTC. This codes for CASSLSQNYGYTF.

This chain joins TRBV2 and TRBJ2-1; a weak D match, TRBD2 (6 bases). The CDR3 is 15 amino acids. Trimming took off 6 bases at V and 8 bases at J, with 20 bases between the two ends. Germline V gives CDR1 SNHLY, CDR2 FYNNEI. The CDR3 DNA reads as TGTGCCAGCAGGGGGGATGTGGCGGGACTGGATGAGCAGTTCTTC. It encodes CASRGDVAGLDEQFF.

The rearrangement links TRBV2 to TRBJ2-4, with 7 bases aligning to TRBD2. Germline V gives CDR1 SNHLY, CDR2 FYNNEI. V dropped 3 bases and J dropped 1; count of bases not matched to a gene: 9. The CDR3 covers 17 residues. The CDR3 reads CASSDFLAGEAKNIQYF. As DNA, the CDR3 is TGTGCCAGCAGTGACTTCCTCGCGGGAGAGGCCAAAAACATTCAGTACTTC.

This clone came up once. The V gene is TRBV10-3, the J gene TRBJ2-5, with 10 nucleotides matching TRBD1. CDR3 length equals 15 residues. In germline, CDR1 is ENHRY, CDR2 SYGVKD. V gave up 5 bases and J gave up 6 bases; unmatched junction bases: 9. The CDR3 DNA reads TGTGCCATCAGTAACCGGGACAGGGGTAAACAGACCCAGTACTTC. It codes for CAISNRDRGKQTQYF.

The CDR3 DNA sequence: TGTGCCTGGAGTAACGGTAATACGCAGTATTTT. It yields the protein CAWSNGNTQYF. The chain couples TRBV30 to TRBJ2-3; D unclear. In germline, CDR1 is GTSNPN, CDR2 SVGIG (reference sequence). The V gene lost 2 bases and the J gene lost 7 bases, with 7 bases spanning the gap. The CDR3 consists of 11 residues. Based on the CDR3 plus reference TRBV30 and TRBJ2-3, the full variable domain is SQTIHQWPATLVQPVGSPLSLECTVEGTSNPNLYWYRQAAGRGLQLLFYSVGIGQISSEVPQNLSASRPQDRQFILSSKKLLLSDSGFYLCAWSNGNTQYFGPGTRLTVL.